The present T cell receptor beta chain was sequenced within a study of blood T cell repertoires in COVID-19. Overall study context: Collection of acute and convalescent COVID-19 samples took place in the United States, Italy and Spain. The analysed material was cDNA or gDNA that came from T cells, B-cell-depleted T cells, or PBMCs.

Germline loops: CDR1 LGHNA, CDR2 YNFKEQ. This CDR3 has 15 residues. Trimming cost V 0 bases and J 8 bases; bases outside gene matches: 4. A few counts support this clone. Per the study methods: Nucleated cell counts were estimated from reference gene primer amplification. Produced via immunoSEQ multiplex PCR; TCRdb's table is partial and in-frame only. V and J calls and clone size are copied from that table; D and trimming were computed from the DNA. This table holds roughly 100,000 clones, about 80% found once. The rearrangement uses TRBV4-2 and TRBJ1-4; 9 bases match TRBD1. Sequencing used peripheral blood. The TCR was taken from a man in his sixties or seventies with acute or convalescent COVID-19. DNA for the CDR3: TGTGCCAGCAGCCAAGAACGGACAGGGGAGGAAAAACTGTTTTTT. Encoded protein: CASSQERTGEEKLFF.